Listed below are T cell receptor beta chains from one sample, sequenced in a study of cytotoxic CD8 clonotypes in ibrutinib-treated CLL. Assay used: immunoSEQ multiplex PCR; TCRdb lists only in-frame clones, some missing. Among roughly 150,000 clones listed, about 80% were seen once. The sequencing here drew on PBMCs, taken after 24 months of ibrutinib treatment. These receptors all stem from a human donor with chronic lymphocytic leukemia. CDR3s include the opening cysteine and the closing phenylalanine or tryptophan.

TRBJ2-1 | TRBV4-1 | CASSPFQVISYNEQFF
TRBJ2-2 | TRBV5-6 | CASSPTPVLNTGELFF
TRBJ1-5 | TRBV19 | CASSKQGQGNQPQHF
TRBJ2-7 | TRBV9 | CASSALTGSYEQYF
TRBJ2-3 | TRBV18 | CASSPGVGADTQYF
TRBJ1-2 | TRBV6-6 | CASTRTGQGYYGYTF
TRBJ1-1 | TRBV7-6 | CASSLGQNTEAFF
TRBJ2-2 | TRBV9 | CASSPYWAQGTGELFF
TRBJ1-2 | TRBV5-8 | CASSLNFHGYTF
TRBJ2-3 | TRBV28 | CAAPRTSGSGGNTDTQYF
TRBJ1-6 | TRBV7-9 | CASSLRQGDSPLHF
TRBJ1-4 | TRBV11-2 | CASSDQQGARGEKLFF
TRBJ2-7 | TRBV7-6 | CASSFGTSPLEQYF
TRBJ1-1 | TRBV30 | CAWSEARRYTEAFF
TRBJ2-2 | TRBV7-2 | CASTKPSANFKNTGELFF
TRBJ1-2 | TRBV5-4 | CASSLADAMGYTF
TRBJ1-2 | TRBV11-2 | CASSFRGGYTF
TRBJ2-1 | TRBV5-1 | CASSLVGQDRVRSYNEQFF
TRBJ2-1 | TRBV6-1 | CASSIKPRDPNEQFF
TRBJ2-2 | TRBV7-2 | CASSLLTGSPGELFF
TRBJ1-2 | TRBV2 | CASSRDRGNYGYTF
TRBJ2-7 | TRBV12-2 | CASRFLKEAASSYEQYF
TRBJ1-6 | TRBV7-2 | CASRLTGNNSPLHF
TRBJ1-2 | TRBV21-1 | CASSKERGVYGYTF
TRBJ1-2 | TRBV9 | CASSQGQGALNYGYTF
TRBJ1-4 | TRBV5-1 | CASSLSWDARGEKLFF
TRBJ2-1 | TRBV4-3 | CASSRNRVGNEQFF
TRBJ2-1 | TRBV25-1 | CASSPGTSGYNEQFF
TRBJ2-1 | TRBV14 | CASSHTGTPYNEQFF
TRBJ1-1 | TRBV28 | CASIILGAEAFF
TRBJ1-2 | TRBV28 | CASSLGQGGYTF
TRBJ1-1 | TRBV7-3 | CASSLTPIRDTEAFF
TRBJ1-1 | TRBV5-1 | CASRQDRVTEAFF
TRBJ2-7 | TRBV28 | CASIGQGQGVGEQYF
TRBJ2-1 | TRBV27 | CASSLLLAGVRNEQFF